The 19 T cell receptor beta chains below come from one sample, sequenced in a study of cytomegalovirus exposure and HLA in healthy donors. The PCR used 60 Vbeta and 13 Jbeta primers. Generated by immunoSEQ multiplex PCR, the TCRdb table keeps only in-frame clones and is missing some. Its table lists about 42,000 clones. Material for sequencing was PBMCs. Receptors were obtained from a man between 25 and 39 years old in good health and CMV-seronegative.

The chain joins TRBV25-1 to TRBJ2-3; a weak D match, TRBD1 (5 bases). Trimming stripped 4 bases from V and 1 base from J, with 6 bases between. Looked up from germline, CDR1 is MGHDK and CDR2 is SYGVNS. This CDR3 comprises 13 residues. CDR3 amino acids: CASSVTGTDTQYF. In DNA form, the CDR3 reads TGTGCCAGCAGTGTGACAGGCACAGATACGCAGTATTTT.

The chain links TRBV29-1 to TRBJ2-7; 10 nucleotides agree with TRBD1. CDR1 SQVTM and CDR2 ANQGSEA come from the germline V gene. The CDR3 totals 14 residues. The V and J ends lost 6 bases and 4 bases, in that order; junction bases with no gene match: 9. CDR3: CSVGQGKSGYEQYF. CDR3 sequence (DNA): TGCAGCGTGGGACAGGGGAAGTCGGGGTACGAGCAGTACTTC.

This chain joins TRBV19 and TRBJ1-2; no reliable D call. V was clipped by 5 bases and J by 6 bases, with 16 bases between them. The CDR3 is 14 amino acids. Germline assignment: CDR1 LNHDA and CDR2 SQIVND (reference sequence). The CDR3 is CASSRKEAFDGYTF. CDR3 in DNA: TGTGCCAGTAGTCGCAAAGAGGCCTTTGATGGCTACACCTTC.

The V and J genes are TRBV7-3 and TRBJ2-2; D unclear. CDR1 is SGHTA, CDR2 FQGTGA, per germline. With 1 base removed from V and 9 bases from J, the gap between germline ends came to 15 bases. The length of the CDR3 is 15 residues. CDR3 coding DNA: TGTGCCAGCAGCTTAAGCAGGAATGAGAAGTGGGAGCTGTTTTTT. It encodes CASSLSRNEKWELFF.

The chain links TRBV15 to TRBJ2-5; maybe TRBD2 (5 bases). This CDR3 contains 13 residues. CDR1 and CDR2 from the germline V gene are LNHNV and YYDKDF (reference sequence). The ends were cut back, 4 bases at V and 5 bases at J, with 11 bases in the middle. The CDR3 DNA reads TGTGCCACCAGCATCCGGGCGGGCGAGACCCAGTACTTC. This sequence encodes CATSIRAGETQYF. The full variable domain, completed using reference TRBV15 and TRBJ2-5, is DAMVIQNPRYQVTQFGKPVTLSCSQTLNHNVMYWYQQKSSQAPKLLFHYYDKDFNNEADTPDNFQSRRPNTSFCFLDIRSPGLGDTAMYLCATSIRAGETQYFGPGTRLLVL.

V gene TRBV6-6 combines with J gene TRBJ1-1; a possible D gene is TRBD1 (6 bases). The CDR3 consists of 14 residues. Germline lookup yields CDR1 MNHNY and CDR2 SVGAGI (reference sequence). Trimming took off 6 bases at V and 5 bases at J, with 16 bases between the two ends. CDR3 in amino acids: CASSLGGEETEAFF. CDR3 DNA sequence: TGTGCCAGCAGCCTAGGGGGGGAGGAAACTGAAGCTTTCTTT.

V and J are TRBV27 and TRBJ2-1; no clear D. CDR3 length: 15 amino acids. The V gene's germline CDR1 is MNHEY and CDR2 SMNVEV (reference sequence). The ends were cut back, 6 bases at V and 1 base at J, with 13 bases in the middle. The CDR3 loop reads CASRVYSDSYNEQFF. CDR3 nucleotide sequence: TGTGCCAGCAGGGTCTATTCCGATTCCTACAATGAGCAGTTCTTC.

The rearrangement joins TRBV6-1 to TRBJ2-7, with 8 bases fitting TRBD2. The CDR3 consists of 15 residues. Germline V gives CDR1 MNHNS, CDR2 SASEGT. The V segment lost 3 bases and the J segment 1 base; nucleotides outside the gene matches: 5. The CDR3 loop reads CASSEKLAESYEQYF. The CDR3 nucleotides read TGTGCCAGCAGTGAGAAACTAGCGGAATCCTACGAGCAGTACTTC.

The chain is built from TRBV19 and TRBJ1-2; TRBD1 aligns across 7 bases. This CDR3 is 13 amino acids long. Germline values: CDR1 LNHDA, CDR2 SQIVND (reference sequence). The J segment lost 6 bases and the V segment lost 7 bases, leaving 8 bases of the junction unmatched. The CDR3 region is CASIMTGSNGYTF. The CDR3 DNA reads as TGTGCCAGTATTATGACAGGGAGTAATGGCTACACCTTC.

The chain carries TRBV9 and TRBJ2-7; weak D call: TRBD2 (5 bases). V shed 0 bases and J shed 7 bases, with 8 bases lying between them. Germline V gives CDR1 SGDLS, CDR2 YYNGEE. The CDR3 is made up of 12 amino acids. For the CDR3, the DNA is TGTGCCAGCAGCGTAGCGACGGGAGAGCAGTACTTC. Encoded protein: CASSVATGEQYF.

The rearrangement links TRBV5-6 to TRBJ2-7; weak D call: TRBD1 (5 bases). Germline loops: CDR1 SGHDT, CDR2 YYEEEE. V lost 3 bases to trimming and J lost 2 bases, with 15 bases between them. The CDR3 is made up of 15 amino acids. Here the CDR3 DNA reads TGTGCCAGCAGCTCGGCCCCTGACAGCCCCTACGAGCAGTACTTC. Its translation: CASSSAPDSPYEQYF. The full variable domain, completed using reference TRBV5-6 and TRBJ2-7, is DAGVTQSPTHLIKTRGQQVTLRCSPKSGHDTVSWYQQALGQGPQFIFQYYEEEERQRGNFPDRFSGHQFPNYSSELNVNALLLGDSALYLCASSSAPDSPYEQYFGPGTRLTVT.

The chain links TRBV4-1 to TRBJ2-7; unclear D gene. CDR1 and CDR2 (germline): MGHRA, YSYEKL. This CDR3 has 14 amino acids. Deletions cut 4 bases from V and 2 bases from J, with 12 bases between. The CDR3 DNA sequence: TGCGCCAGCAGCCCATATCCTTCAGCCTACGAGCAGTACTTC. It translates to CASSPYPSAYEQYF.

The genes are TRBV7-6 and TRBJ2-2, with a possible D match to TRBD1 (5 bases). The CDR3 covers 16 residues. V lost 1 base and J lost 4, with 13 bases in between. Germline V gene data show CDR1 as SGHVS and CDR2 as FNYEAQ. CDR3 sequence reads: CASSLDWTPTTGELFF. DNA for the CDR3: TGTGCCAGCAGCTTAGACTGGACACCAACCACCGGGGAGCTGTTTTTT.

The chain joins TRBV18 to TRBJ1-4; D is undetermined. The CDR3 runs to 15 residues. In germline, CDR1 is KGHSH, CDR2 LQKENI. Trimming shortened V by 4 bases and J by 5 bases, and 14 bases separated the two germline ends. The DNA of the CDR3 is TGTGCCAGCTCACTCTCCCCGGGGAGGAATGAAAAACTGTTTTTT. It specifies CASSLSPGRNEKLFF.

J is TRBJ1-5 and V is TRBV7-8; D remains unclear. CDR3 length: 15 amino acids. Germline V gene lookup returns CDR1 SGHVS and CDR2 FQNEAQ. Trimming cost V 5 bases and J 1 base, with 12 bases left between them. CDR3 loop: CASSLVSSSNQPQHF. The CDR3 coding sequence is TGTGCCAGCAGCCTCGTGAGCTCGAGCAATCAGCCCCAGCATTTT.

V and J are TRBV19 and TRBJ1-1; D gene uncertain. This CDR3 has 13 residues. The ends were cut back, 3 bases at V and 0 bases at J, with 5 bases in the middle. Looked up from germline, CDR1 is LNHDA and CDR2 is SQIVND (reference sequence). As DNA, the CDR3 is TGTGCCAGTAGTATTGGAGTGAACACTGAAGCTTTCTTT. This translates into CASSIGVNTEAFF.

The chain is built from TRBV29-1 and TRBJ2-7; D not resolved. Per germline, CDR1 SQVTM and CDR2 ANQGSEA. The germline V and J ends were trimmed by 7 bases and 2 bases, with 12 bases remaining between them. The CDR3 is 12 residues long. The CDR3 is CSAVVRAYEQYF. As DNA, the CDR3 is TGCAGCGCCGTAGTCCGCGCCTACGAGCAGTACTTC.

The V gene is TRBV7-2, the J gene TRBJ2-1, with 14 positions matching TRBD2. Germline V lookup: CDR1 SGHTA, CDR2 FQGNSA. The trim removed 5 bases at V and 6 bases at J, leaving 3 bases unmatched. The CDR3 totals 15 residues. The CDR3 bases are TGTGCCAGCAGCCCCGGACTAGCGGGAGGCAATGAGCAGTTCTTC. Protein product: CASSPGLAGGNEQFF.

The chain couples TRBV10-3 to TRBJ1-6; D is possibly TRBD1 (6 bases). CDR3 size: 16 residues. The germline V and J ends were trimmed by 5 bases and 5 bases, with 16 bases remaining between them. Germline assignment: CDR1 ENHRY and CDR2 SYGVKD. CDR3 loop: CAISKGGRLNNSPLHF. CDR3 coding DNA: TGTGCCATCAGTAAGGGGGGGAGGCTCAATAATTCACCCCTCCACTTT.